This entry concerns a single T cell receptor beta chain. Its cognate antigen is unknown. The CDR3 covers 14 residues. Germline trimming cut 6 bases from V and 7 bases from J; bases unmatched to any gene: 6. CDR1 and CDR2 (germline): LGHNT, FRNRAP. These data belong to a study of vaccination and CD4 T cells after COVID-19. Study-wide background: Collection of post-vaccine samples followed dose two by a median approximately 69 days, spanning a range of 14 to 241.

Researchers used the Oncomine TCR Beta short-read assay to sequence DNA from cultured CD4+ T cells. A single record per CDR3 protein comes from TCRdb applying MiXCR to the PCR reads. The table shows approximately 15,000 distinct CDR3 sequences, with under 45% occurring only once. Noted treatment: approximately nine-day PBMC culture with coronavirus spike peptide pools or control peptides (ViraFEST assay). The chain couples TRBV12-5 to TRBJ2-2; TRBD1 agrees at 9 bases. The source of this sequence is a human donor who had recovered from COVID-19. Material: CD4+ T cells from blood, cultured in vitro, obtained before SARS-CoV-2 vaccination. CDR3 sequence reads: CASGEQGAIGELFF. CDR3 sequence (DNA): TGTGCTAGTGGCGAACAGGGGGCTATCGGGGAGCTGTTTTTT. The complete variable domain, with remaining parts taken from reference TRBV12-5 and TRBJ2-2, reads DARVTQTPRHKVTEMGQEVTMRCQPILGHNTVFWYRQTMMQGLELLAYFRNRAPLDDSGMPKDRFSAEMPDATLATLKIQPSEPRDSAVYFCASGEQGAIGELFFGEGSRLTVL.